This T cell receptor (beta chain) was sequenced for a study of blood T cells in healthy people across ages (dated by TCRdb to between 2014 and 2017). Background on the whole study: In model experiments, template switching captured roughly one uniquely barcoded TCR beta cDNA molecule for every two T cells. The study measured age-related changes in TCR beta repertoire diversity using deep sequencing normalized with unique cDNA molecular identifiers. Two additional independent replicas of 1 million unique cDNA reads from the same blood draw were analyzed for two donors (one aged 18 to 29 and one aged 80 or older). To avoid experimental bias, donors of different ages were spread randomly across the sequencing lanes. Donors were grouped into four age groups: young (average approximately 16 years), middle-aged (around 39), aged (around 60) and long-lived (roughly 80). The full study reports these points: Because the CMV infection status of the donors was unknown, age-related changes in expanded clonotypes may potentially have been confounded. Compared with the aged group, more naive CD4+ T cells, fewer expanded clones and increased TCR diversity were shown by the long-lived group, suggesting age selection. Observed TCR beta diversity correlated strongly with the percentage of naive T cells measured by flow cytometry. Estimates of total diversity based on one million sequenced T cells were regarded as lower bounds and as underestimates. As age increased, observed TCR beta diversity per million T cells dropped in a roughly linear way, and a significant reduction was already evident by age about 36. Since profiling was done on bulk unsorted PBMCs, naive and antigen-experienced compartments could not be conclusively compared.

About this clonotype: The clone's antigen remains unknown. One base away there is no much larger clone; base qualities are not given.

The library was made by 5' RACE. Sequencing took place on an Illumina HiSeq 2500. A second roughly 7 to 11 cycle PCR used a sample-barcoded 5' primer and a J-beta primer mix. A template-switch 5' adaptor carrying 12 random nucleotides introduced a unique molecular identifier onto each TCR beta cDNA molecule. Each sample yielded at least 3 million CDR3-containing paired-end reads. First-strand cDNA synthesis was performed from all RNA using the Mint cDNA synthesis kit, with priming by a TRBC-specific oligonucleotide. Following uracil-DNA glycosylase treatment, a first 18-cycle PCR with universal primers M1SS and BC2_uni_R was performed on all cDNA. Per the original workflow: For normalization, 1 million high-quality reads, each with a distinct molecular identifier, were randomly selected from each sample. Instead of being binned into consensus sequences, reads that shared molecular identifiers were thrown out. MiTCR, run with a Q25 quality threshold and the strictest error-elimination algorithm, handled CDR3 identification, clonotype clustering and error correction. Lower-bound total TCR beta diversity was estimated with a nonparametric unseen species model using Euler transformation. The public reads were reanalyzed by TCRdb: fastp trimming at Q25, MiXCR alignment, in-frame beta chains only. One record per CDR3 amino acid sequence lists the most common genes and DNA. TCRdb's processing, not the authors', yielded these V and J calls. Within this sample are about 1,600,000 distinct CDR3 sequences, with approximately 40% of them counted one time only. The ten most abundant clones make up 6.5% to 10% of the sample.

CDR1 and CDR2, per the germline V gene, are SNHLY and FYNNEI. The CDR3 measures 12 amino acids from cysteine to phenylalanine. The entry retains the CDR3 DNA only, 36 bases that are in frame from base 1. The germline V end is reduced by 6 bases and the J end by 6 bases; junction bases left unmatched: 1. Systemically healthy Caucasian individuals from Russia, 35 to 40 in total and aged 6 to 90 years, were included as donors. Around 9.9 milliliters of peripheral blood were collected from each donor into EDTA-treated Vacutainer tubes. Ficoll-Paque density-gradient centrifugation was used to isolate PBMCs, with at least 7 million per sample. Total RNA, at least 5.5 micrograms per sample, was extracted from PBMCs with Trizol reagent. The percentages of naive CD45RAhigh/CD27high T cells were determined by flow cytometry on a PBMC aliquot from every donor.

The receptor chain draws on TRBV2 and TRBJ2-4, and 8 bases in between align with TRBD2. Sequencing was carried out using blood. This clonotype was obtained from a woman aged 18-29 years in good health. The CDR3 region: CASRAGGNIQYF. The nucleotides read TGTGCCAGCAGGGCGGGGGGAAACATTCAGTACTTC.